This TCR beta chain was documented in a study of blood T cell repertoires in COVID-19. The overall study: Samples taken during acute and convalescent COVID-19 were collected in the United States, Italy and Spain. In each case, the material was cDNA or gDNA derived from T cells, B-cell-depleted T cells, or PBMCs.

As originally analysed: Amplification of reference gene primers was used by the study to estimate nucleated cell counts. Using immunoSEQ multiplex PCR, the repertoire was profiled, and TCRdb retains in-frame clones only, with some absent. For V, J and clone size, that table is used; D and trimming come from the DNA. The data show 200,000 to 250,000 clones, just under 85% seen once. V shed 5 bases, J shed 4 bases, and the junction held 7 bases outside the gene matches. The CDR3 spans 14 residues. The germline CDR1 and CDR2 sequences are SQVTM and ANQGSEA. The sample was peripheral blood. The sequence derives from a woman aged 55-69 years with active or convalescent COVID-19. The chain joins TRBV29-1 to TRBJ2-7; 11 nucleotides match TRBD2. CDR3 coding DNA: TGCAGCGTTTCCGGGACTAGCGGAGCTTACGAGCAGTACTTC. It specifies CSVSGTSGAYEQYF.